Below are 24 T cell receptor beta chains sequenced from a single sample in a study of T cells expressing NK-cell markers. TCRdb reworked the 5' RACE reads into one entry per CDR3 protein, no DNA. In total, the table holds about 180,000 distinct CDR3 sequences. The sequencing sample was made of blood T cells: a sorted CD56 or NKG2C T cell subset, CD4+ or CD8+ T cells, or bulk PBMC T cells (not recorded which). The source of these receptors is a woman aged 18 to 75 in good health.

This chain connects TRBV27 to TRBJ1-1; as DNA is missing, the TRBD1 call by TCRdb cannot be tested. The CDR3 has 15 residues. Germline V gene sequence: CDR1 MNHEY, CDR2 SMNVEV (reference sequence). CDR3 sequence: CASSPETGVATEAFF.

The chain combines TRBV24-1 with TRBJ2-5. This CDR3 spans 13 amino acids. Per germline, CDR1 KGHDR and CDR2 SFDVKD. Here the CDR3 reads CATSETYQETQYF.

The chain is built from TRBV21-1 and TRBJ2-3. TRBV21-1 counts as a pseudogene. The CDR3 loop spans 15 amino acids. CDR3 sequence: CASSKVSHVGDTQYF.

The chain combines TRBV7-3 with TRBJ2-4; TCRdb outputs TRBD1, but without DNA this stays unchecked. Germline CDR1 SGHTA, CDR2 FQGTGA. The CDR3 is 14 amino acids. The CDR3 sequence is CASSPTGEENIQYF.

The chain couples TRBV5-4 to TRBJ2-3; TCRdb gives TRBD2 as the D gene, but with no DNA this cannot be confirmed. The CDR3 has 16 residues. CDR1 and CDR2 from the germline V gene are SGHNT and YYREEE (reference sequence). CDR3 loop: CASSLAGSGGLDTQYF.

The V gene is TRBV12-5, the J gene TRBJ1-5; lacking DNA, the TRBD1 call made by TCRdb goes unchecked. From germline, CDR1 is LGHNT and CDR2 FRNRAP. This CDR3 region has 16 residues. The CDR3 spells CASVGEAGAGNQPQHF. The complete variable domain, with remaining parts taken from reference TRBV12-5 and TRBJ1-5, reads DARVTQTPRHKVTEMGQEVTMRCQPILGHNTVFWYRQTMMQGLELLAYFRNRAPLDDSGMPKDRFSAEMPDATLATLKIQPSEPRDSAVYFCASVGEAGAGNQPQHFGDGTRLSIL.

The chain recombines TRBV29-1 with TRBJ1-2; TCRdb reports TRBD1, a call that lacks DNA to check it against. Germline values: CDR1 SQVTM, CDR2 ANQGSEA. The CDR3 runs 16 residues. CDR3 in amino acids: CSVERTRAGGDYGYTF.

The rearrangement links TRBV18 to TRBJ2-3; TCRdb's D call, TRBD1, is unchecked because there is no DNA. The CDR3 totals 15 residues. Germline lookup yields CDR1 KGHSH and CDR2 LQKENI. The CDR3: CASSPRLLGGDTQYF.

V and J are TRBV6-4 and TRBJ1-1. This CDR3 spans 13 amino acids. Germline loops: CDR1 MRHNA, CDR2 SNTAGT. CDR3 region: CASSEREGTEAFF.

The chain joins TRBV30 to TRBJ2-7. From germline, CDR1 is GTSNPN and CDR2 SVGIG (reference sequence). This CDR3 contains 11 residues. CDR3 loop: CAWSVGGEQYF.

The gene calls are TRBV5-1 and TRBJ2-7; TCRdb's D call, TRBD1, is unchecked because there is no DNA. Germline CDR1 reads SGHRS; CDR2 reads YFSETQ. The CDR3 has 12 amino acids. CDR3 residues: CASRQGTYEQYF.

The chain recombines TRBV5-1 with TRBJ2-7; TCRdb's D gene call, TRBD2, goes unchecked for lack of DNA. This CDR3 contains 17 residues. CDR1 and CDR2 from the germline V gene are SGHRS and YFSETQ. The CDR3 here is CASSLAIKAGRWYEQYF.

This chain connects TRBV5-1 to TRBJ2-1; checking the TCRdb D call of TRBD1 is not possible without DNA. There are 14 residues in the CDR3. Germline V gives CDR1 SGHRS, CDR2 YFSETQ. The CDR3 sequence is CASSTGGPYNEQFF.

V gene TRBV3-1 combines with J gene TRBJ2-7; there is no DNA to check the TCRdb D call of TRBD1. Germline-derived CDR1 and CDR2 are LGHDT and YNNKEL (reference sequence). The CDR3 runs to 16 residues. The chain's CDR3 is CASSQAPGGAFYEQYF.

The chain is built from TRBV20-1 and TRBJ2-7; TCRdb picks TRBD2, but there is no DNA to check that call. This CDR3 has 14 residues. CDR1 and CDR2 (germline): DFQATT, SNEGSKA (reference sequence). The CDR3 here is CSVPLAGGLAEQYF.

V and J are TRBV7-2 and TRBJ2-7; TCRdb's assignment of TRBD2 cannot be checked, as there is no DNA. The CDR3 covers 11 residues. The germline V gene encodes CDR1 SGHTA and CDR2 FQGNSA. This CDR3 reads CASSSGTSYYF.

V and J are TRBV6-4 and TRBJ2-2; with no DNA, the TCRdb D assignment of TRBD2 cannot be verified. CDR1 MRHNA and CDR2 SNTAGT come from the germline V gene. The CDR3 runs 16 residues. CDR3 sequence reads: CASSPGLAGNTGELFF.

The V and J genes are TRBV3-1 and TRBJ2-7; the TRBD1 assignment by TCRdb is unverifiable without DNA. This CDR3 region has 13 residues. Germline CDR1 is LGHDT and CDR2 is YNNKEL (reference sequence). The CDR3 spells CASSQLRANEQYF.

The J gene is TRBJ1-2, the V gene TRBV5-5; TCRdb's D gene call, TRBD1, goes unchecked for lack of DNA. Germline-derived CDR1 and CDR2 are SGHKS and YYEKEE (reference sequence). The CDR3 extends over 13 amino acids. The chain's CDR3 is CASSPGVNYGYTF.

The genes are TRBV12-3 or TRBV12-4 and TRBJ2-1. The CDR3 spans 14 residues. CDR3 amino acids: CASSFPATYNEQFF.

The chain is built from TRBV12-3 or TRBV12-4 and TRBJ2-1; TCRdb selects TRBD2, and the lack of DNA leaves this call unchecked. This CDR3 spans 16 amino acids. The CDR3: CASTLAGGLSYNEQFF.

V usage is TRBV2 and J usage is TRBJ2-3; with no DNA, the TCRdb D assignment of TRBD1 cannot be verified. The CDR3 is 14 amino acids. CDR1 is SNHLY, CDR2 FYNNEI, per germline. The CDR3 sequence: CASSVAPGGNTQYF.

J is TRBJ2-5 and V is TRBV12-3 or TRBV12-4; the TRBD1 assignment by TCRdb is unverifiable without DNA. This CDR3 has 18 residues. The CDR3 here is CASSLYPGTSRYQETQYF.

This chain joins TRBV28 and TRBJ2-7; the TCRdb call, TRBD1, lacks DNA for checking. CDR1 MDHEN and CDR2 SYDVKM come from the germline V gene. CDR3 length equals 13 residues. CDR3 amino acids: CASMDGGSYEQYF.